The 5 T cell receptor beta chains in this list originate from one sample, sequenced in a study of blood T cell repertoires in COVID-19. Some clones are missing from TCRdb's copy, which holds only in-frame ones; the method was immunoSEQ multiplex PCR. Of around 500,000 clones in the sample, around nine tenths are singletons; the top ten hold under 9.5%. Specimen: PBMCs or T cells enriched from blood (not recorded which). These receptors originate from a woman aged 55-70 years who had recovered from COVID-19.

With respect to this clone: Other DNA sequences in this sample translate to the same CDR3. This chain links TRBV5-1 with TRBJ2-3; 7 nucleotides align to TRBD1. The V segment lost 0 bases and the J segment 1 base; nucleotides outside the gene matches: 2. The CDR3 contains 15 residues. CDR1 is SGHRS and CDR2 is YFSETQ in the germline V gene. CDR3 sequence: CASSLGQGRTDTQYF. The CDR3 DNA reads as TGCGCCAGCAGCTTGGGACAGGGTCGCACAGATACGCAGTATTTT.

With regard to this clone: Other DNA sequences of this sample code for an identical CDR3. The chain's CDR3 is CASSLGLSNQPQHF. The CDR3 bases are TGTGCCAGCAGCTTGGGTCTATCTAATCAGCCCCAGCATTTT. The chain carries TRBV5-6 and TRBJ1-5; D not resolved. CDR1 SGHDT and CDR2 YYEEEE come from the germline V gene. There are 14 residues in the CDR3. Trimming pared 0 bases from V and 4 bases from J, leaving 8 bases between.

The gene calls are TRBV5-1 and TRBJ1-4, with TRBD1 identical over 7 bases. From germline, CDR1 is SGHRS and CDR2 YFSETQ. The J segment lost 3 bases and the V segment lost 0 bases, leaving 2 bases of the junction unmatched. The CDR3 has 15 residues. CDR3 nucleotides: TGCGCCAGCAGCTTGGCCGGGACAGCTAATGAAAAACTGTTTTTT. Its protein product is CASSLAGTANEKLFF.

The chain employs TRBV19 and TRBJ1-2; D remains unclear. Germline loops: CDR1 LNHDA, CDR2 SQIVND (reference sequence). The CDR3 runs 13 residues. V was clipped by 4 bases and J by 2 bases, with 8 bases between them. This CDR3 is CASSKHSNYGYTF. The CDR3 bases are TGTGCCAGTAGTAAACACAGCAACTATGGCTACACCTTC. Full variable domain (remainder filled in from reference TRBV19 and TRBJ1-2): DGGITQSPKYLFRKEGQNVTLSCEQNLNHDAMYWYRQDPGQGLRLIYYSQIVNDFQKGDIAEGYSVSREKKESFPLTVTSAQKNPTAFYLCASSKHSNYGYTFGSGTRLTVV.

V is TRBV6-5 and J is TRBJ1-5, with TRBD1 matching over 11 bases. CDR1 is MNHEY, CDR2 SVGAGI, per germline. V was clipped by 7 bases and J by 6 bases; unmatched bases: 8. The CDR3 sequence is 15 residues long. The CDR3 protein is CASTGGQGASQPQHF. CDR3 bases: TGTGCCAGCACTGGAGGACAGGGGGCAAGTCAGCCCCAGCATTTT.